Listed below are T cell receptor beta chains from one sample, sequenced in a study of T cells in Graves' hyperthyroidism and ophthalmopathy. Using its own MiXCR run on the multiplex PCR reads, TCRdb lists one record per CDR3 protein. Among about 330,000 distinct CDR3 sequences listed, roughly an eighth were seen once. Sequenced: blood. Every receptor here comes from a woman aged 40 to 50 with Graves' ophthalmopathy. The CDR3 runs from the conserved cysteine through the conserved F or W. D genes are given only for firm matches. Expanded clones are given a class, and other clones once, few, many or no size at all.

clone size	V gene	D gene	J gene	CDR3 protein	CDR3 DNA
.	TRBV5-1	TRBD1	TRBJ1-1	CASSPGTGGTPLPIFF	TGCGCCAGCAGCCCAGGGACAGGGGGAACACCCCTCCCCATTTTCTTT
many	TRBV28	TRBD2	TRBJ2-1	CASSFILAGANNEQFF	TGTGCCAGCAGTTTTATCTTAGCGGGAGCCAACAATGAGCAGTTCTTC
many	TRBV28	.	TRBJ1-4	CASSFGYFGATNEKLFF	TGTGCCAGCAGTTTCGGGTATTTTGGTGCAACTAATGAAAAACTGTTTTTT
few	TRBV3-1	TRBD1	TRBJ2-2	CASSHTGGTGELFF	TGTGCCAGCAGCCATACAGGGGGGACCGGGGAGCTGTTTTTT
many	TRBV29-1	TRBD2	TRBJ2-7	CSVGTSGTYEQYF	TGCAGCGTGGGGACTAGCGGAACCTACGAGCAGTACTTC
many	TRBV20-1	.	TRBJ1-2	CSAGRTANYGYTF	TGCAGTGCTGGACGGACAGCCAACTATGGCTACACCTTC
few	TRBV6-1	TRBD1	TRBJ1-1	CASRETGVAFF	TGTGCCAGCAGGGAGACAGGGGTAGCTTTCTTT
many	TRBV7-2	.	TRBJ1-5	CASSLKLGQPQHF	TGTGCCAGCAGCTTAAAACTGGGTCAGCCCCAGCATTTT
.	TRBV3-1	.	TRBJ2-7	CASSRERQLGEQYF	TGTGCCAGCAGCCGCGAGCGGCAACTCGGCGAGCAGTACTTC
many	TRBV18	TRBD2	TRBJ2-1	CASSPKGGGYNEQFF	TGTGCCAGCTCACCAAAGGGCGGGGGTTACAATGAGCAGTTCTTC
many	TRBV5-1	.	TRBJ2-4	CASSSGEQGGAKNIQYF	TGCGCCAGCAGCTCCGGTGAACAGGGAGGAGCCAAAAACATTCAGTACTTC
.	TRBV30	.	TRBJ1-4	CAWSGPTNEKLFF	TGTGCCTGGAGCGGACCAACTAATGAAAAACTGTTTTTT
many	TRBV6-1	.	TRBJ1-1	CASLGAEAFF	TGTGCCAGCCTCGGGGCTGAAGCTTTCTTT
many	TRBV7-9	.	TRBJ1-1	CASSLNGMNTEAFF	TGTGCCAGCAGCCTCAATGGTATGAACACTGAAGCTTTCTTT
.	TRBV27	TRBD1	TRBJ1-5	CASSLRQGGNQPQRF	TGTGCCAGCAGTCTACGACAGGGAGGGAATCAGCCCCAGCGTTTT
few	TRBV19	TRBD1	TRBJ1-2	CASRAQGAVYGYTF	TGTGCCAGTAGGGCCCAGGGGGCGGTCTATGGCTACACCTTC
many	TRBV11-3	.	TRBJ2-2	CASSLPNTGELFF	TGTGCCAGCAGCTTACCGAACACCGGGGAGCTGTTTTTT
few	TRBV4-1	TRBD1	TRBJ2-3	CASSHLLTGPPLTDTQYF	TGCGCCAGCAGCCACCTTTTGACAGGGCCTCCTCTCACAGATACGCAGTATTTT
many	TRBV12-3/TRBV12-4	.	TRBJ1-2	CASYLLPGYGYTF	TGTGCCAGCTACCTCCTACCGGGTTATGGCTACACCTTC
many	TRBV20-1	TRBD1	TRBJ2-3	CSARGTGTPQYF	TGCAGTGCTAGGGGGACAGGGACCCCTCAGTATTTT
many	TRBV7-2	TRBD2	TRBJ2-1	CASSSGTSGRNEQFF	TGTGCCAGCAGCTCAGGTACTAGCGGGAGGAATGAGCAGTTCTTC
many	TRBV7-2	.	TRBJ1-5	CASSLGWSQNQPQHF	TGTGCCAGCAGCTTAGGCTGGTCACAGAATCAGCCCCAGCATTTT
many	TRBV6-1	TRBD2	TRBJ2-5	CASSKRLAGGRILETQYF	TGTGCCAGCTCCAAACGACTAGCGGGGGGGCGAATATTGGAGACCCAGTACTTC
many	TRBV10-3	.	TRBJ1-2	CAISHTTNEHGYTF	TGTGCCATCAGCCACACCACAAACGAACATGGCTACACCTTC
many	TRBV30	TRBD2	TRBJ2-7	CAWTSGSYEQYF	TGTGCCTGGACTAGCGGGAGCTACGAGCAGTACTTC
many	TRBV3-1	TRBD1	TRBJ1-1	CASSPRGQGEAFF	TGTGCCAGCAGCCCCAGGGGGCAAGGTGAAGCTTTCTTT
.	TRBV4-1	.	TRBJ1-2	CASSQPTGRDYGYTF	TGCGCCAGCAGCCAACCAACGGGGCGGGACTATGGCTACACCTTC
many	TRBV27	TRBD2	TRBJ2-1	CASSSSGSHGNEQFF	TGTGCCAGCAGTTCTAGCGGGAGCCACGGGAATGAGCAGTTCTTC